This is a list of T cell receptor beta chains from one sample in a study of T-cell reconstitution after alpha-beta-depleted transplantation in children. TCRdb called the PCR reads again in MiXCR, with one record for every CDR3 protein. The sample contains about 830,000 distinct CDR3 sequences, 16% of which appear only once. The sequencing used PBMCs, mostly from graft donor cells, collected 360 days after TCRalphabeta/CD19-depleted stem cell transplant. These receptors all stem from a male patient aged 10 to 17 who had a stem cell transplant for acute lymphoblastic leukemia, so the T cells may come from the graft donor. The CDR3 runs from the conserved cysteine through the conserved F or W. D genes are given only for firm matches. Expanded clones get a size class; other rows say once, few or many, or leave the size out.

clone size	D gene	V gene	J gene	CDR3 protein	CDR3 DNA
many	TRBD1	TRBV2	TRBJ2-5	CASPGQGIETQYF	TGTGCCAGCCCGGGACAGGGGATAGAGACCCAGTACTTC
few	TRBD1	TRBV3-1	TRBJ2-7	CASSQAGQAFYEQYF	TGTGCCAGCAGCCAAGCGGGACAGGCCTTCTACGAGCAGTACTTC
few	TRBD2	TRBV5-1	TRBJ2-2	CASSQIAGTDGELFF	TGCGCCAGCAGCCAAATAGCGGGAACGGACGGGGAGCTGTTTTTT
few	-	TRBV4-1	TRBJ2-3	CASSQVGSRDTQYF	TGCGCCAGCAGCCAAGTTGGGAGTAGGGATACGCAGTATTTT
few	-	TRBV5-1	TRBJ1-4	CASRRGTHSEKLFF	TGCGCCAGCAGGAGGGGTACGCACAGTGAAAAACTGTTTTTT
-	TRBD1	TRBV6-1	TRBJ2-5	CASSTHDREETQYF	TGTGCCAGCAGCACGCACGACAGGGAGGAGACCCAGTACTTC
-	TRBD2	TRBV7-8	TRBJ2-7	CASSPSRDLAGGQYF	TGTGCCAGCAGCCCCTCCCGGGATTTAGCGGGAGGGCAGTACTTC
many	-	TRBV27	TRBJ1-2	CASSLSGLPGGYGYTF	TGTGCCAGCAGTTTATCTGGACTCCCCGGTGGCTATGGCTACACCTTC
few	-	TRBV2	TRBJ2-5	CASSQQGGETQYF	TGTGCCAGCAGCCAACAGGGTGGGGAGACCCAGTACTTC
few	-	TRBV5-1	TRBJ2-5	CASSPTGASQETQYF	TGCGCCAGCAGCCCAACCGGGGCTAGTCAAGAGACCCAGTACTTC
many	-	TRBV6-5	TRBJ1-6	CASSYSAGYNSPLHF	TGTGCCAGCAGTTACTCGGCAGGTTATAATTCACCCCTCCACTTT
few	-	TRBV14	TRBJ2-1	CASSSTPLPWQQFF	TGTGCCAGCAGCTCCACCCCACTCCCTTGGCAGCAGTTCTTC
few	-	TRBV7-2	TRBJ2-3	CARAGRPSTDTQYF	TGTGCCAGGGCGGGCCGACCTAGCACAGATACGCAGTATTTT
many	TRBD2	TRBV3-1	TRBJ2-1	CASSQGLGYEQFF	TGTGCCAGCAGCCAGGGACTAGGCTATGAGCAGTTCTTC
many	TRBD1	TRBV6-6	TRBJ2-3	CASTVQGADTQYF	TGTGCCAGCACTGTCCAGGGGGCAGATACGCAGTATTTT
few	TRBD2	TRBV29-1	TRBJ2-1	CSVETSGYNEQFF	TGCAGCGTTGAAACTAGCGGATACAATGAGCAGTTCTTC
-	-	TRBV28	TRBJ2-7	CASSARQSYEQYF	TGTGCCAGCAGTGCTAGACAGTCCTACGAGCAGTACTTC
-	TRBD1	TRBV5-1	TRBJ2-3	CASSWDRRSTDTQYF	TGCGCCAGCAGCTGGGACAGGCGGAGCACAGATACGCAGTATTTT
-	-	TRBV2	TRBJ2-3	CASSETKPSRTDTQYF	TGTGCCAGCAGTGAAACAAAGCCCTCACGAACAGATACGCAGTATTTT
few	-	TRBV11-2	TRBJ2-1	CASSPTRFSNEQFF	TGTGCCAGCAGCCCAACGCGTTTTTCGAATGAGCAGTTCTTC
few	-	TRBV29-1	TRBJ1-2	CSVTEYRDGYTF	TGCAGCGTTACCGAGTACAGGGATGGCTACACCTTC
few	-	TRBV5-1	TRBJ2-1	CASSLLTSNEQFF	TGCGCCAGCAGCTTGCTGACTAGCAATGAGCAGTTCTTC
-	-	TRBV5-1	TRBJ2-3	CASRANVVGGDTQYF	TGCGCCAGCCGAGCCAACGTAGTAGGAGGGGATACGCAGTATTTT
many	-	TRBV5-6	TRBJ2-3	CASSLEGNTDTQYF	TGTGCCAGCAGCTTGGAGGGGAACACAGATACGCAGTATTTT
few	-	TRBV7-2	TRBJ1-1	CASSQEWSDTEAFF	TGTGCCAGCAGCCAGGAATGGTCGGACACTGAAGCTTTCTTT
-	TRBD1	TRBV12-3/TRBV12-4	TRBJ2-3	CASSFGQGGSTDTQYF	TGTGCCAGCAGTTTCGGACAGGGGGGCAGCACAGATACGCAGTATTTT
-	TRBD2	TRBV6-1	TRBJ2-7	CASRQLAGGYYEQYF	TGTGCCAGCAGGCAACTAGCGGGAGGATACTACGAGCAGTACTTC
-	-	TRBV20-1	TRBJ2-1	CSAKRPGPSSYNEQFF	TGCAGTGCCAAGAGACCCGGGCCAAGCTCCTACAATGAGCAGTTCTTC
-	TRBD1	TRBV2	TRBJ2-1	CASSRQGSRYNEQFF	TGTGCCAGCAGTAGACAGGGTTCTAGGTACAATGAGCAGTTCTTC
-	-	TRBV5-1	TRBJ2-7	CASSRAPWRTSYEQYF	TGCGCCAGCAGCCGTGCTCCCTGGCGGACCTCCTACGAGCAGTACTTC
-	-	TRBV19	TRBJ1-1	CASSIRARTNTEAFF	TGTGCCAGTAGTATCAGGGCAAGGACGAACACTGAAGCTTTCTTT
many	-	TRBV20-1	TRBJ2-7	CSARASYEQYF	TGCAGTGCTAGAGCTAGCTACGAGCAGTACTTC
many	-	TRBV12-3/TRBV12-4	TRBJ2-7	CASSDLITPLSYEQYF	TGTGCCAGCAGTGATCTCATTACCCCCCTTTCCTACGAGCAGTACTTC
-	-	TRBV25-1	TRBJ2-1	CASSDFYNEQFF	TGTGCCAGCAGTGACTTTTACAATGAGCAGTTCTTC
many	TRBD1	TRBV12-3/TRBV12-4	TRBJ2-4	CASSFFEGAVNIQYF	TGTGCCAGCAGTTTTTTTGAGGGGGCAGTAAACATTCAGTACTTC
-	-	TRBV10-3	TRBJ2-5	CAISGKIRQDSGMETQYF	TGTGCCATCAGTGGCAAAATACGACAGGACAGTGGAATGGAGACCCAGTACTTC
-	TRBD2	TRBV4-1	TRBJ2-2	CASSGPGLASGELFF	TGCGCCAGCAGTGGCCCGGGACTAGCCTCCGGGGAGCTGTTTTTT
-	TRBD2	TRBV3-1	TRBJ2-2	CASSRGLAGGTGELFF	TGTGCCAGCAGCCGAGGACTAGCGGGAGGCACCGGGGAGCTGTTTTTT
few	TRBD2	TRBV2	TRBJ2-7	CAGIPRLAVLNSSYEQYF	TGTGCCGGAATTCCGCGACTAGCTGTCTTAAACAGCTCCTACGAGCAGTACTTC
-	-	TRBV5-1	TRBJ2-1	CASSFSPFDNEQFF	TGCGCCAGCAGCTTTTCCCCCTTCGACAATGAGCAGTTCTTC
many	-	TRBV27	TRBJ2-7	CASSFGENSYEQYF	TGTGCCAGCAGTTTCGGGGAAAACTCCTACGAGCAGTACTTC
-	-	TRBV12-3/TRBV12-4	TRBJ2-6	CASRSSGRFNGANVLTF	TGTGCCAGCAGATCATCGGGCCGCTTTAACGGAGCCAACGTCCTGACTTTC
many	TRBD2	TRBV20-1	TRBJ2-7	CSVSGLAFREQYF	TGCAGTGTATCGGGACTAGCATTTCGTGAGCAGTACTTC
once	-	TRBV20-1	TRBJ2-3	CSAPKHGLTDTQYF	TGCAGTGCTCCAAAGCACGGTTTGACAGATACGCAGTATTTT
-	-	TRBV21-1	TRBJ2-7	CASSKGNQRDSYEQYF	TGTGCCAGCAGCAAAGGGAACCAACGGGACTCCTACGAGCAGTACTTC
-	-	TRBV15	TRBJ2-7	CATSTRGYEQYF	TGTGCCACCAGCACTAGAGGGTACGAGCAGTACTTC
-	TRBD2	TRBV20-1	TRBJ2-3	CSARNPGTSGRSTDTQYF	TGCAGTGCTAGAAACCCCGGGACTAGCGGGAGAAGCACAGATACGCAGTATTTT